The 5 T cell receptor beta chains listed next were all sequenced from one sample in a study of molecular identifiers for immune sequencing clone quantification. TCRdb reprocessed the PCR reads with MiXCR, giving one entry per CDR3 protein. Of approximately 630,000 distinct CDR3 sequences in the sample, about 25% were seen once. Sequencing used naive CD8+ T cells from blood, with Jurkat cell RNA spiked in. Subset here: FACS-sorted CD8+CD4-CCR7+CD45RA+ naive T cells. All receptors come from a human donor in good health. Some libraries in this study had Jurkat cell RNA spiked in.

This chain uses TRBV27 with TRBJ1-1; D may be TRBD1 (5 bases). The germline CDR1 and CDR2 sequences are MNHEY and SMNVEV (reference sequence). This CDR3 spans 15 amino acids. V lost 5 bases and J 4 bases, leaving 17 bases between the germline ends. CDR3 coding DNA: TGTGCCAGCAGTCCGATGTTCGGGGCGGTCACTGAAGCTTTCTTT. This encodes CASSPMFGAVTEAFF.

The chain carries TRBV12-3 or TRBV12-4 and TRBJ2-6; TRBD1 matches 7 bases. CDR3 size: 19 residues. J was trimmed by 1 base and V by 5 bases; bases with no gene match: 14. The CDR3 sequence: CASSGHRGSLSSGANVLTF. The CDR3 region has the DNA TGTGCCAGCAGTGGTCACAGGGGCTCCTTATCTTCTGGGGCCAACGTCCTGACTTTC.

This clonotype showed up just a few times. The chain employs TRBV15 and TRBJ2-2, with D perhaps assigned TRBD1 or TRBD2 (5 bases each). V was clipped by 0 bases and J by 2 bases, with 10 bases between them. This CDR3 comprises 16 residues. Germline assignment: CDR1 LNHNV and CDR2 YYDKDF (reference sequence). CDR3 nucleotides: TGTGCCACCAGCAGAGATGGGGGTCTCAACACCGGGGAGCTGTTTTTT. It is translated as CATSRDGGLNTGELFF.

The sample holds a few counts of this clonotype. CDR3 DNA sequence: TGTGCCAGCAGCCTAACAGGGACAGGTCAGCCCCAGCATTTT. Protein: CASSLTGTGQPQHF. V gene TRBV12-3 or TRBV12-4 combines with J gene TRBJ1-5; 8 positions match TRBD1. J was trimmed by 6 bases and V by 6 bases; bases with no gene match: 7. This CDR3 has 14 residues.

The V and J genes are TRBV13 and TRBJ1-6, with D possibly TRBD1 on 6 matching bases. This CDR3 contains 14 residues. The V end was cut by 3 bases, the J end by 8 bases, with 11 bases between. CDR1 and CDR2 from the germline V gene are PRHDT and FYEKMQ (reference sequence). This CDR3 reads CASSFGQTDSPLHF. The CDR3 nucleotides are TGTGCCAGCAGCTTCGGACAGACGGATTCACCCCTCCACTTT.